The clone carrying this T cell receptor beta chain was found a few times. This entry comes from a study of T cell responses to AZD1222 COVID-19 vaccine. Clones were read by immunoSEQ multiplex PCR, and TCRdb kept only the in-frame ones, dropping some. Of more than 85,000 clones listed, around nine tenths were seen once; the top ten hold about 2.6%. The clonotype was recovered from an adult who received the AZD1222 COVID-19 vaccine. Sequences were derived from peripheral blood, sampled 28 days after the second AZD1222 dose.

CDR3 nucleotide sequence: TGTGCCAGCAGTACCCCCGGGACGGAGAACACTGAAGCTTTCTTT. It specifies CASSTPGTENTEAFF. The V gene is TRBV6-5, the J gene TRBJ1-1, with D perhaps matching TRBD1 (5 bases). V lost 5 bases, J lost 1 base, and 14 bases lay in between. Germline assignment: CDR1 MNHEY and CDR2 SVGAGI. The CDR3 is 15 residues long.